This T cell receptor beta chain originates from a study of shared clonotypes between healthy human individuals (dated by TCRdb to 2019 to 2021). Regarding the study in general: A few men and two women, aged 18 to 49 years, made up the cohort. For each donor, CD4 naive and CD4 memory were each run on three plates, CD8 naive on two plates, and CD8 memory on one plate. To increase sequencing depth and limit assay-specific biases, different laboratories used diverse techniques to prepare libraries and sequence TCR repertoires. Between about 0.8 and 9.5 billion PBMCs per donor were obtained by leukapheresis. Blood TCR repertoires of five healthy adults were deeply sequenced to estimate repertoire size and the extent of clonotype sharing between individuals. Summary of the overall study and its limitations: Incomplete sequencing was indicated by rarefaction of sorted-subset datasets, despite the large sequencing depth. When several donors were compared, the shared fraction of clonotypes was roughly 5% for naive CD4, 3.5% for naive CD8, more than 2% for memory CD4, and 0.4% for memory CD8. The genetic and exposure-history diversity represented was limited by the small number of donors. Estimated clonotype richness was generally larger for naive than for memory subsets. Compared with non-shared clonotypes, the clonotypes found in all four sorted-subset donors had higher generation probabilities. Pairwise subsampling indicated that sequencing depth was expected to affect the degree of clonotype sharing among donors. Only blood was sampled, and tissue TCR repertoires likely differ from those in blood.

This clone was seen a single time. The specificity of this receptor is unknown. One base away there is no much larger clone; base qualities are not given. TCR CDR3 regions were amplified from genomic DNA by multiplex PCR using the deep immunoSEQ assay. Extracted genomic DNA from each cell subset was spread evenly across all wells of several immunoSEQ 96-well plates, with each plate serving as a replicate. For sorted subsets, each replicate PCR was loaded with about 200 ng genomic DNA, equivalent to about 30,000 T cell genomes. The purified libraries were quantified using a Qubit 3.0 fluorometer, sized with a Bioanalyzer 2100, and then quantified again using the KAPA Library Quantification kit. Each immunoSEQ 96-well plate was sequenced on its own single-read 150-cycle Illumina NextSeq 550 flow cell. Concerning the study's data processing: Because the immunoSEQ output held only junctional sequences and lacked quality scores, the filtering could not match the filtering applied to full-length reads. To assign V/J genes and CDR3, sequences were annotated against IMGT germline references using PyIR, a Python wrapper for IgBLAST v1.9. Reads were filtered out if the reads had weak V/J assignments (E-value above 1e-6), no CDR3, stop codons, out-of-frame junctions, or ambiguous translated residues. V3J clonotypes were defined as sequences sharing the same inferred V gene, J gene, and CDR3 amino acid sequence. The percentage overlap between two repertoires was calculated by dividing the number of shared unique clonotypes by the size of the smaller repertoire. Repertoire richness was assessed with RTK rarefaction, the Chao1 estimator, and Recon v2.1 estimates of unobserved clonotypes. OLGA was used to compute generation probabilities for all TCRbeta clonotypes that the gDNA method yielded from a few donors. The table was pulled from immuneACCESS by TCRdb, which kept in-frame rearrangements only. Such tables lose some clones; where checked, under half of the loss comes from unresolved V genes, and the rest has no known cause. The V and J calls and the clone size are those of that table, but D and trimming were determined from the DNA. A total of millions of clones appear in this sample, around 90% of them only once. The leading ten clones occupy under 0.15% of the sample.

V trim: 3 bases; J trim: 4 bases; unmatched bases: 2. Reading from cysteine to phenylalanine, the CDR3 counts 14 amino acids. Kept here is only the CDR3 DNA, which spans 42 bases and is read in frame from base 1. In the germline V gene, CDR1 corresponds to SGHRS and CDR2 to YFSETQ. Healthy HIV-negative adults with no recently reported acute infections or vaccinations were included as donors. Every donor was a Caucasian adult living in Nashville, Tennessee, USA. CD4+ T cells were enriched by magnetic negative selection; naive cells were then positively selected on CD45RA, and the negative fraction formed the memory subset. Blood was collected by leukapheresis, and PBMCs were isolated by Ficoll-Histopaque density gradient centrifugation and then cryopreserved in liquid nitrogen vapor phase. Analytical flow cytometry was used to check the purity and quantity of each magnetically sorted T cell population. Each sorted fraction had its genomic DNA isolated and then quantified by UV absorbance on a Nanodrop 2000c.

The rearranged chain carries TRBV5-1 and TRBJ2-7; 12 central nucleotides agree with TRBD2. This receptor was obtained from a young man in good health. Sequencing used naive CD4+ T cells sorted from blood. The meaning of the sample's cell subset or site label: CD45RA+ positively selected. The nucleotide sequence reads as follows: TGCGCCAGCAGCTCTAGCGGGAGGGCATACGAGCAGTACTTC. Translated, this is CASSSSGRAYEQYF.